This paragraph covers one T cell receptor beta chain sequence. Its matching antigen is unknown. These data belong to a study of cytomegalovirus exposure and HLA in healthy donors. For the study at large: Unique TCR beta sequences numbering 95 million to 130 million came from 150 million to 200 million T cells in an earlier analysis. Within an early data release were tens of millions of unique TCRs drawn from HLA-typed donors.

Germline V lookup: CDR1 SGHTA, CDR2 FQGNSA. CDR3 length: 14 amino acids. Between the trimmed V and J ends, which lost 4 bases and 6 bases, there was a span of 15 bases. Study results and limitations: With later analysis, a missense DCLRE1C variant became linked to TCR beta V- and J-gene trimming.

The PCR had 60 Vbeta and 13 Jbeta primers. Profiled with immunoSEQ multiplex PCR; TCRdb holds only in-frame clones, not every one. Of fewer than 250,000 clones detected, under 80% appear once; the ten largest clones hold roughly 0.22%. The receptor was derived from a girl aged 2 to 9 in good health and CMV-seronegative. The genes are TRBV7-2 and TRBJ1-2; D gene uncertain. The sequencing input was PBMCs. The CDR3 region has the DNA TGTGCCAGCAGCTCCGCCGGGAGGACGCATGGCTACACCTTC. Protein sequence: CASSSAGRTHGYTF.